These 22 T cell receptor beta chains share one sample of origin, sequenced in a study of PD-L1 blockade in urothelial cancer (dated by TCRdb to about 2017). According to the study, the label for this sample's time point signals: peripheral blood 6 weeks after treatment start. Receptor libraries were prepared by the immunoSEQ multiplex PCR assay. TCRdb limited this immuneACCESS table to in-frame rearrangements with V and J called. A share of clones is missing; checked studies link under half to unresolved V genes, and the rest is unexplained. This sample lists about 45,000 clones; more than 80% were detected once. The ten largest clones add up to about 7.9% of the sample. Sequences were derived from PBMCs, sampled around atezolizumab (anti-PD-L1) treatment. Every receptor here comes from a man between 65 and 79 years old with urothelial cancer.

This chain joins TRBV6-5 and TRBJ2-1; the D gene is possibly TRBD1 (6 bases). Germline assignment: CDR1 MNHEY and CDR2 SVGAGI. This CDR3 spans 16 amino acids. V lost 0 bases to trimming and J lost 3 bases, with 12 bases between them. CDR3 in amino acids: CASSYSGQGSYNEQFF. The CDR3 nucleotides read TGTGCCAGCAGTTACTCAGGGCAGGGGAGCTACAATGAGCAGTTCTTC.

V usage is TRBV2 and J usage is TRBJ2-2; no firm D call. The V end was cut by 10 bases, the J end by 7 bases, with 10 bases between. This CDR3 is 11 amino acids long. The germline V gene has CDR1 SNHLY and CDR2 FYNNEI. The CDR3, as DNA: TGTGCCACCACTTACTACGGGGAGCTGTTTTTT. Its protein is CATTYYGELFF.

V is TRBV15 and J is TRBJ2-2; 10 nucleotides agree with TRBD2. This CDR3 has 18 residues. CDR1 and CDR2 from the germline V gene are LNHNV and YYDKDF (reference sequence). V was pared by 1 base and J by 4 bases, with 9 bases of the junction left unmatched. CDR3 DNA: TGTGCCACCAGCAGAGTACTAGCGGGACCCTCCAGCACCGGGGAGCTGTTTTTT. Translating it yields CATSRVLAGPSSTGELFF.

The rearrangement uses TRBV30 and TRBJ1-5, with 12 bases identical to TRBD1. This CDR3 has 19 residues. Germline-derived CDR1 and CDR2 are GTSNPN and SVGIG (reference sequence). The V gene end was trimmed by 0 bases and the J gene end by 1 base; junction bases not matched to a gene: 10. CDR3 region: CAWSVSGTGGFESNQPQHF. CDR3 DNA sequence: TGTGCCTGGAGTGTCTCCGGGACAGGGGGCTTCGAGAGCAATCAGCCCCAGCATTTT. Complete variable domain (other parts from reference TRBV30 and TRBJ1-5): SQTIHQWPATLVQPVGSPLSLECTVEGTSNPNLYWYRQAAGRGLQLLFYSVGIGQISSEVPQNLSASRPQDRQFILSSKKLLLSDSGFYLCAWSVSGTGGFESNQPQHFGDGTRLSIL.

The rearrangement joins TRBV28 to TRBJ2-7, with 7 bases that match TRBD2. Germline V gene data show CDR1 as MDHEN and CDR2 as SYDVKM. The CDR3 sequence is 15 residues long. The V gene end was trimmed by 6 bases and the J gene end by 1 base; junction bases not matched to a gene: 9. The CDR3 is CASSTTGTNSYEQYF. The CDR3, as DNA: TGTGCCAGCAGCACAACCGGGACTAATTCCTACGAGCAGTACTTC.

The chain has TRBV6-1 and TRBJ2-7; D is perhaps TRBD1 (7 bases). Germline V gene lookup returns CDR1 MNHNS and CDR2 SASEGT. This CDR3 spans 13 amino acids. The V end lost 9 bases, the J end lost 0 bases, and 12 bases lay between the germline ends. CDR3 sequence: CASQGGGSYEQYF. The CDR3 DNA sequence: TGTGCCAGTCAGGGGGGCGGCTCCTACGAGCAGTACTTC.

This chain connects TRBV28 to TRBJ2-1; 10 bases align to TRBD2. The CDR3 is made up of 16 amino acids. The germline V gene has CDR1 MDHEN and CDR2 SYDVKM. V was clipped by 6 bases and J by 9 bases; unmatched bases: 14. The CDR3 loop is CASRTNRLAGTGEQFF. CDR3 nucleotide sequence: TGTGCCAGCAGAACCAATAGACTAGCGGGTACGGGTGAGCAGTTCTTC.

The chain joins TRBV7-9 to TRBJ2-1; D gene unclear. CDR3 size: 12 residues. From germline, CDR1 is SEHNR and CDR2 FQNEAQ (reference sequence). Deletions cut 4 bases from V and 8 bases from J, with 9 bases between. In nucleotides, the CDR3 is TGTGCCAGCAGCTCCCTGGCGGATGAGCAGTTCTTC. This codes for CASSSLADEQFF.

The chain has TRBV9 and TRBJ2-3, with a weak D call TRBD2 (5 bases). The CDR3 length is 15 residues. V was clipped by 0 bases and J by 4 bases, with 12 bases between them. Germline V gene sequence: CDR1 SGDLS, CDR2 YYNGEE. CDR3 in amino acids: CASSVAEGFADTQYF. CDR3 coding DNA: TGTGCCAGCAGCGTAGCCGAGGGATTCGCAGATACGCAGTATTTT.

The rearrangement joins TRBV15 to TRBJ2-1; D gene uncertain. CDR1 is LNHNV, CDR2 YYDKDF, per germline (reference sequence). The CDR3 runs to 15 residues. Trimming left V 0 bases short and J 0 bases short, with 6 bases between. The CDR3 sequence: CATSREGDSYNEQFF. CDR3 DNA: TGTGCCACCAGCAGAGAAGGAGACTCCTACAATGAGCAGTTCTTC.

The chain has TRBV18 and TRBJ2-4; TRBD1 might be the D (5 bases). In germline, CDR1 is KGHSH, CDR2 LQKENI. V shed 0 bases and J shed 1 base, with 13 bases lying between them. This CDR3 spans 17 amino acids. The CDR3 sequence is CASSPPVGAGAKNIQYF. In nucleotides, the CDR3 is TGTGCCAGCTCACCACCGGTAGGGGCTGGGGCCAAAAACATTCAGTACTTC.

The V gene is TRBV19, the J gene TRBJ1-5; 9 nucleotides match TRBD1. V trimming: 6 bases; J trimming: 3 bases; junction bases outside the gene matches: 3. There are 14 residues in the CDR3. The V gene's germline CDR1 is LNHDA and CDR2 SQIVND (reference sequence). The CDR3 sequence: CASSDRGTNQPQHF. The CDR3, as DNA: TGTGCCAGTAGCGACAGGGGGACCAATCAGCCCCAGCATTTT.

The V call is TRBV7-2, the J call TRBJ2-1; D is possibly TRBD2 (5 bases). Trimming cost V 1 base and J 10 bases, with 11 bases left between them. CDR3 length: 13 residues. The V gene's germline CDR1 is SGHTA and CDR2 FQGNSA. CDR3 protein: CASSLGAQREQFF. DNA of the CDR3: TGTGCCAGCAGCTTAGGGGCCCAGCGGGAGCAGTTCTTC.

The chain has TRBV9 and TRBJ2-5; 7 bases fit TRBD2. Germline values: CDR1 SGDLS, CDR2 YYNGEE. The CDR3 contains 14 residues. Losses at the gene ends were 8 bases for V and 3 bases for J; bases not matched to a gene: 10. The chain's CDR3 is CASSPLAAKETQYF. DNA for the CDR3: TGTGCCAGTAGCCCTCTAGCGGCTAAAGAGACCCAGTACTTC.

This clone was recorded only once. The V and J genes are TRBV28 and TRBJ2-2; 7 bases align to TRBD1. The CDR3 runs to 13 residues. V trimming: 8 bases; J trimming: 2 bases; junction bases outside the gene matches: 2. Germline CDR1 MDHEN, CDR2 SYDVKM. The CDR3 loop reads CASGTVNTGELFF. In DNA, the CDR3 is TGTGCCAGCGGGACAGTAAACACCGGGGAGCTGTTTTTT.

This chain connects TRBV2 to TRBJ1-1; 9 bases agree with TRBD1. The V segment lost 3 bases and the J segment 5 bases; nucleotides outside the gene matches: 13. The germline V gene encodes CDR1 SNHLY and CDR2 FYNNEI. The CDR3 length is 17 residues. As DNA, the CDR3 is TGTGCCAGCAGTGAGAGAGGAACAGGGGGCGCGGGGACTGAAGCTTTCTTT. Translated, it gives CASSERGTGGAGTEAFF.

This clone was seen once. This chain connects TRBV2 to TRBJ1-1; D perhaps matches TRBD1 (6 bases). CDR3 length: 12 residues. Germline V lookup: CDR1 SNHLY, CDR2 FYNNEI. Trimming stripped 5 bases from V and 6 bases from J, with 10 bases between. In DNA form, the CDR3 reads TGTGCCAGCAGTCAGGGGATCTCTGAAGCTTTCTTT. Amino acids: CASSQGISEAFF.

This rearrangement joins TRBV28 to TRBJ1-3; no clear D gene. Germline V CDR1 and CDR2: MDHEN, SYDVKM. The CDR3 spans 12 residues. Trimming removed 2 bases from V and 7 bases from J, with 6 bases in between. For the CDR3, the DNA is TGTGCCAGCAGTTTAAGGGAGAACACCATATATTTT. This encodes CASSLRENTIYF.

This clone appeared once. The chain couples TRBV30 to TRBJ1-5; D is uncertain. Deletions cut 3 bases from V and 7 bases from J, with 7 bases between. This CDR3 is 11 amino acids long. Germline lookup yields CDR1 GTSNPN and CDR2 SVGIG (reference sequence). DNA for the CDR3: TGTGCCTGGAGGGGCGAACAGCCCCAGCATTTT. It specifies CAWRGEQPQHF.

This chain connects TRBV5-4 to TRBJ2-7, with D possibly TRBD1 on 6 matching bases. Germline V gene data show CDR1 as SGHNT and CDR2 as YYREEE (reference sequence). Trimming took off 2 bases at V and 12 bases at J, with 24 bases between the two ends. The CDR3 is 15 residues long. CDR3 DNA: TGTGCCAGCAGCTTACCTGGACCCGGACAGACTTTTGCGTACTTC. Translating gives CASSLPGPGQTFAYF.

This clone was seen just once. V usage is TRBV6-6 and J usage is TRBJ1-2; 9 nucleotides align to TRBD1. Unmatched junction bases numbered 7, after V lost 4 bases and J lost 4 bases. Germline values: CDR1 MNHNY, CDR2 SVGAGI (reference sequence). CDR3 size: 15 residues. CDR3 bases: TGTGCCAGCAGTTCTAAACAGGGGGCACTCTATGGCTACACCTTC. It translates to CASSSKQGALYGYTF.

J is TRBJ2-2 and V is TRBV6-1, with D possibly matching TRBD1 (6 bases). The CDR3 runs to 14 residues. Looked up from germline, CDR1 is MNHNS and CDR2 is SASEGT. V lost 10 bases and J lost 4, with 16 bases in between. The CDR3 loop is CATRGQLGTGELFF. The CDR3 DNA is TGTGCCACCCGAGGACAGTTAGGCACCGGGGAGCTGTTTTTT.